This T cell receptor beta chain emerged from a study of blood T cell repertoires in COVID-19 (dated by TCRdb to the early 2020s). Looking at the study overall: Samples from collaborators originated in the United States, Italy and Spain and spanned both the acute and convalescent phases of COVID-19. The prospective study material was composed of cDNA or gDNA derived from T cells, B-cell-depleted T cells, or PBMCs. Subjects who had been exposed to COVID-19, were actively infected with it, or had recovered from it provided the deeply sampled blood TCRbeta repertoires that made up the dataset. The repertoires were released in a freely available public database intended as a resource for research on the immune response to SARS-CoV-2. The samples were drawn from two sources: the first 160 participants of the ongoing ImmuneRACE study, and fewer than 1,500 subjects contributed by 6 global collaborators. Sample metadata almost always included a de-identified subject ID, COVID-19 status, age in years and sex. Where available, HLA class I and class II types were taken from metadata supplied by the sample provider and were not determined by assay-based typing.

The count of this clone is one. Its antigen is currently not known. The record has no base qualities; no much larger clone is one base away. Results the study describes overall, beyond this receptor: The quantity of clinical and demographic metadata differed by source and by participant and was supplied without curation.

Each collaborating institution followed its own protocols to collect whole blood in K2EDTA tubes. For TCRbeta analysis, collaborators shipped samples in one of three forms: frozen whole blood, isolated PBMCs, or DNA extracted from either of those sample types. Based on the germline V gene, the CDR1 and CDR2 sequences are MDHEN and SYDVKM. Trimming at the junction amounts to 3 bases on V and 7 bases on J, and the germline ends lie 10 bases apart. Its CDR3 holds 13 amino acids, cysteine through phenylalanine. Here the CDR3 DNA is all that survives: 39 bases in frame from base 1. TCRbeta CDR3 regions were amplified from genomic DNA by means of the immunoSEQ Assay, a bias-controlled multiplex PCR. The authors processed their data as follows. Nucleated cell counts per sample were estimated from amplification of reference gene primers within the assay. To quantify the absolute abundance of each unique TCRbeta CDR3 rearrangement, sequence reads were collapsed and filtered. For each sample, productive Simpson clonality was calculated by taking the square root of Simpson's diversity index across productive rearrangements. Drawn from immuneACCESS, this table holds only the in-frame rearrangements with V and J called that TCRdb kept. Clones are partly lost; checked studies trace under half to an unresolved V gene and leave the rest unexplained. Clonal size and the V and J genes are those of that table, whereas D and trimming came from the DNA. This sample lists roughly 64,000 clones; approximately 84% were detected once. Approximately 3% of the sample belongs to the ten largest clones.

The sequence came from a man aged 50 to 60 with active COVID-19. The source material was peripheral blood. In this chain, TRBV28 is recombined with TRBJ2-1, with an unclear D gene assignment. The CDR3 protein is CASSLEEANEQFF. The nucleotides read TGTGCCAGCAGTTTGGAAGAAGCGAATGAGCAGTTCTTC.